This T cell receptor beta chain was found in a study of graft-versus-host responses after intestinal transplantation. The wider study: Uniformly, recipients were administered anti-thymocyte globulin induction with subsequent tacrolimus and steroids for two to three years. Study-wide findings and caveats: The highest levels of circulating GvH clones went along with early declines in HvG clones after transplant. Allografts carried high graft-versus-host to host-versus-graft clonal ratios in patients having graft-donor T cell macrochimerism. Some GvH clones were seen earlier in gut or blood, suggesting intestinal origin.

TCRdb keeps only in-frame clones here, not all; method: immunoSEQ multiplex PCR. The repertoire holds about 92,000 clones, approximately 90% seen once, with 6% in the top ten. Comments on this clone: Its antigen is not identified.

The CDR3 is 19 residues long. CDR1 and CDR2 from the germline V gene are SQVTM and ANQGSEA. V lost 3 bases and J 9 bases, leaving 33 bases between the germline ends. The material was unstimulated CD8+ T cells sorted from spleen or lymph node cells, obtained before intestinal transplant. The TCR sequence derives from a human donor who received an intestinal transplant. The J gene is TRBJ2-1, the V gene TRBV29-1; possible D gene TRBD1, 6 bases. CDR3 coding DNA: TGCAGCGTTGAGACGGTGCAGGGGTTTTTTGGAATAGGAAGGGGTGAGCAGTTCTTC. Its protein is CSVETVQGFFGIGRGEQFF.